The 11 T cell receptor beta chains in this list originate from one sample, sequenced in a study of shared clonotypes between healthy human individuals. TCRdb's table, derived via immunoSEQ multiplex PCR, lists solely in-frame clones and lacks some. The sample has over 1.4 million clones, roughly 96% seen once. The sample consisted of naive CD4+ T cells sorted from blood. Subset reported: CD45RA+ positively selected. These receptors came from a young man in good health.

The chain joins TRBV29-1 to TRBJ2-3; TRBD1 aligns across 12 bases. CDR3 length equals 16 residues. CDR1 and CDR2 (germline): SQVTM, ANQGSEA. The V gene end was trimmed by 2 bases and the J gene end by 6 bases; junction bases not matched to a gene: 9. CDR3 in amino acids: CSVESPGQGAFDTQYF. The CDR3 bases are TGCAGCGTTGAATCCCCGGGACAGGGGGCTTTCGATACGCAGTATTTT.

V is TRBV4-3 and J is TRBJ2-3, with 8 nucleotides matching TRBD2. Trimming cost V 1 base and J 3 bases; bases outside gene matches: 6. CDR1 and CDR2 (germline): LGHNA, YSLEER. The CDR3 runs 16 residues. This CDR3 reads CASSQAPGLGTDTQYF. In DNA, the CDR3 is TGCGCCAGCAGCCAAGCCCCGGGACTAGGTACAGATACGCAGTATTTT.

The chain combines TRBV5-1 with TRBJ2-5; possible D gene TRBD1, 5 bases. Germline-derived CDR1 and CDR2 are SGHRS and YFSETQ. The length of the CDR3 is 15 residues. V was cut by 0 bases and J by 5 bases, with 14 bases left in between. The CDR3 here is CASSLARQGAETQYF. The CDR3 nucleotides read TGCGCCAGCAGCTTGGCCCGTCAGGGTGCGGAGACCCAGTACTTC.

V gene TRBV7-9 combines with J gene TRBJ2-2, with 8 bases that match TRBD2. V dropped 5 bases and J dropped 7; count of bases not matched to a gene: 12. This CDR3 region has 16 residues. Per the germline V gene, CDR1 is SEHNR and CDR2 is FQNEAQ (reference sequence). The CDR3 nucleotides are TGTGCCAGCAGCCTCAGTCCACGGGAGGGTATCGGGGAGCTGTTTTTT. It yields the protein CASSLSPREGIGELFF.

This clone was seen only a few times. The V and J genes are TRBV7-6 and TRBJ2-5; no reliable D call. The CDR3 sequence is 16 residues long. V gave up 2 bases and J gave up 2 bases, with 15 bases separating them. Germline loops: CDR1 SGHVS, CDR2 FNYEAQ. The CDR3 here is CASSLTVRSGQETQYF. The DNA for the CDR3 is TGTGCCAGCAGCTTAACGGTTAGGTCAGGACAAGAGACCCAGTACTTC.

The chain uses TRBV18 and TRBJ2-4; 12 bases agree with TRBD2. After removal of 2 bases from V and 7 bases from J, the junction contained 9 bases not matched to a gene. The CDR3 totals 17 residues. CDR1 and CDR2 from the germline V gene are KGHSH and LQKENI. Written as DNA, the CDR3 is TGTGCCAGCTCACCAGCGGCTAGCGGGAGGGCCGGCAACATTCAGTACTTC. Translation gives CASSPAASGRAGNIQYF.

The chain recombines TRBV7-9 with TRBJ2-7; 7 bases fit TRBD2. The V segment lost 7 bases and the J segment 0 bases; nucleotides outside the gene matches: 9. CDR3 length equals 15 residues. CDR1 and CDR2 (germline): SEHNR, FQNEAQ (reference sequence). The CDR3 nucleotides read TGTGCCAGCAAGATGGCGGGAGAGAGCTCCTACGAGCAGTACTTC. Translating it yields CASKMAGESSYEQYF.

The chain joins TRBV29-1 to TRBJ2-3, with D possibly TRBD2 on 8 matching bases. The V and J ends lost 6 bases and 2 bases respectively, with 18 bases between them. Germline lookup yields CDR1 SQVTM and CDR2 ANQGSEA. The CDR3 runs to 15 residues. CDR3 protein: CSVEGASGFTDTQYF. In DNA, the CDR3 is TGCAGCGTCGAGGGGGCTAGCGGGTTCACAGATACGCAGTATTTT.

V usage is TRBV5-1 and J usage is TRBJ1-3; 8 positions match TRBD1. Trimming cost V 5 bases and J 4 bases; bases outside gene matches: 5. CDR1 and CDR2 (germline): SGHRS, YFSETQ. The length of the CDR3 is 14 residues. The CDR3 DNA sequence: TGCGCCAGCAGGGACAGGGCCTTCGGAAACACCATATATTTT. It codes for CASRDRAFGNTIYF.

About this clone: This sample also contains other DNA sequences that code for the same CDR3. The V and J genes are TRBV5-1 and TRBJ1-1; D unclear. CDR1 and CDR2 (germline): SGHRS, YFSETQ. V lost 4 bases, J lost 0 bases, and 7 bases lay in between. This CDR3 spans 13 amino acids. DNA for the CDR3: TGCGCCAGCAGCCTAAAAGTGAACACTGAAGCTTTCTTT. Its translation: CASSLKVNTEAFF.

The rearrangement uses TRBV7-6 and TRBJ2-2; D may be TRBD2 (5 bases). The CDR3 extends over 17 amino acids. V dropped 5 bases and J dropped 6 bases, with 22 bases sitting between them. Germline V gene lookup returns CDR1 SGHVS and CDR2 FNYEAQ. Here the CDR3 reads CASSPGGVSIIPGELFF. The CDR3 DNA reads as TGTGCCAGCAGCCCAGGAGGAGTTAGCATCATACCCGGGGAGCTGTTTTTT.